The 23 T cell receptor beta chains listed next were all sequenced from one sample in a study of T cell responses to AZD1222 COVID-19 vaccine. Clones were read by immunoSEQ multiplex PCR, and TCRdb kept only the in-frame ones, dropping some. The data contain about 120,000 clones, approximately 86% of them singletons. The sample in question was peripheral blood, obtained on day 0 of AZD1222 vaccination. The source is an adult in good health.

CDR3 loop: CASSLDRGPGEQYF. In DNA form, the CDR3 reads TGCGCCAGCAGCTTGGACAGGGGGCCAGGCGAGCAGTACTTC. The chain links TRBV5-1 to TRBJ2-7; 9 bases agree with TRBD1. This CDR3 comprises 14 residues. V shed 0 bases, J shed 6 bases, and the junction held 4 bases outside the gene matches. In germline, CDR1 is SGHRS, CDR2 YFSETQ.

The chain carries TRBV9 and TRBJ2-6; D is unresolved. Germline V gene lookup returns CDR1 SGDLS and CDR2 YYNGEE. With 3 bases removed from V and 2 bases from J, the gap between germline ends came to 6 bases. The CDR3 contains 14 residues. The CDR3 region has the DNA TGTGCCAGCAGCGCGGATACTGGGGCCAACGTCCTGACTTTC. This translates into CASSADTGANVLTF.

This clone occurred a few times. The rearrangement uses TRBV7-9 and TRBJ2-4, with TRBD1 matching over 10 bases. The CDR3 has 19 amino acids. The V gene's germline CDR1 is SEHNR and CDR2 FQNEAQ (reference sequence). Trimming at V came to 5 bases and at J to 0 bases, leaving 13 bases not matched to a gene. CDR3 DNA sequence: TGTGCCAGCAGCCCCGCGGGACAGGGGACACCCCTAGCCAAAAACATTCAGTACTTC. It yields the protein CASSPAGQGTPLAKNIQYF.

The rearrangement links TRBV15 to TRBJ2-1; 10 positions agree with TRBD2. Germline loops: CDR1 LNHNV, CDR2 YYDKDF (reference sequence). The CDR3 consists of 18 residues. After removal of 0 bases from V and 2 bases from J, the junction contained 7 bases not matched to a gene. In DNA, the CDR3 is TGTGCCACCAGCAGAGATTCCCCCACTAGCGGGGCCTACAATGAGCAGTTCTTC. As protein: CATSRDSPTSGAYNEQFF.

The CDR3 DNA follows: TGCGCCAGCGCCGGGGACAGGTCTACCTCCTACGAGCAGTACTTC. The encoded protein is CASAGDRSTSYEQYF. The V and J genes are TRBV4-1 and TRBJ2-7; 8 nucleotides line up with TRBD1. V lost 8 bases, J lost 0 bases, and 9 bases stayed unmatched. The CDR3 runs to 15 residues. Germline CDR1 MGHRA, CDR2 YSYEKL.

V is TRBV2 and J is TRBJ1-1, with D uncertain. The germline gives CDR1 SNHLY, CDR2 FYNNEI. The CDR3 covers 18 residues. The V and J ends lost 3 bases and 4 bases respectively, with 24 bases between them. This CDR3 reads CASSDPRSPGGRGTEAFF. The DNA for the CDR3 is TGTGCCAGCAGTGATCCGAGGTCGCCAGGTGGGCGTGGCACTGAAGCTTTCTTT.

The V and J genes are TRBV30 and TRBJ2-7, with D perhaps assigned TRBD1 or TRBD2 (5 bases each). Deletions cut 1 base from V and 8 bases from J, with 15 bases between. This CDR3 contains 13 residues. CDR1 GTSNPN and CDR2 SVGIG come from the germline V gene (reference sequence). CDR3 coding DNA: TGTGCCTGGAGTGGAGACGGGACCTTTAAGCAGTACTTC. Translation gives CAWSGDGTFKQYF.

The rearrangement links TRBV5-1 to TRBJ1-2, with unresolved D. Germline-derived CDR1 and CDR2 are SGHRS and YFSETQ. The ends were cut back, 0 bases at V and 8 bases at J, with 8 bases in the middle. This CDR3 spans 12 amino acids. DNA of the CDR3: TGCGCCAGCAGCTTGGAAGGCGGAGGCTACACCTTC. This sequence encodes CASSLEGGGYTF.

V usage is TRBV5-8 and J usage is TRBJ1-2, with 7 bases fitting TRBD1. CDR1 is SGHTS and CDR2 is YDEGEE in the germline V gene. The CDR3 is 13 residues long. Losses at the gene ends were 4 bases for V and 7 bases for J; bases not matched to a gene: 7. The CDR3: CASSADRETGYTF. The CDR3 region has the DNA TGTGCCAGCAGCGCCGACAGGGAAACTGGCTACACCTTC.

The chain uses TRBV7-2 and TRBJ1-5; 7 bases map to TRBD1. Germline V gene data show CDR1 as SGHTA and CDR2 as FQGNSA. The CDR3 is 16 amino acids. The trim removed 1 base at V and 7 bases at J, leaving 10 bases unmatched. DNA of the CDR3: TGTGCCAGCAGCTTAGGGGCAGGGGGACGACGGCAGCCCCAGCATTTT. Translated: CASSLGAGGRRQPQHF.

V usage is TRBV7-2 and J usage is TRBJ2-3, with 7 nucleotides matching TRBD2. The CDR3 length is 18 residues. Trimming removed 2 bases from V and 6 bases from J; junction bases left unmatched: 17. Germline V gene lookup returns CDR1 SGHTA and CDR2 FQGNSA. The CDR3 coding sequence is TGTGCCAGCAGCTTAATATTATCGAGCCGGGGGGTGTGGGATACGCAGTATTTT. Translating it yields CASSLILSSRGVWDTQYF.

This sequence joins TRBV7-3 and TRBJ1-4, with unresolved D. The length of the CDR3 is 13 residues. Trimming cost V 5 bases and J 4 bases, with 8 bases left between them. In germline, CDR1 is SGHTA, CDR2 FQGTGA. CDR3 coding DNA: TGTGCCAGCAGCGTCCGTCTTAATGAAAAACTGTTTTTT. It encodes CASSVRLNEKLFF.

The chain couples TRBV3-1 (or the pseudogene TRBV3-2) to TRBJ2-3; D is possibly TRBD2 (6 bases). The V and J ends lost 4 bases and 5 bases respectively, with 16 bases between them. Germline CDR1 reads LGHDT; CDR2 reads YNNKEL (reference sequence). The CDR3 contains 15 residues. CDR3 in amino acids: CASSLTGELGDTQYF. In DNA, the CDR3 is TGTGCCAGCAGCCTAACGGGGGAATTAGGAGATACGCAGTATTTT.

The V and J genes are TRBV30 and TRBJ1-2, with unresolved D. V shed 2 bases and J shed 7 bases, with 8 bases lying between them. Germline CDR1 reads GTSNPN; CDR2 reads SVGIG (reference sequence). The CDR3 sequence is 11 residues long. The CDR3 region is CAWSMGSGYTF. CDR3 nucleotide sequence: TGTGCCTGGAGTATGGGCAGTGGCTACACCTTC.

The DNA of the CDR3 is TGTGCAAGTCGCCTTACCGCTCGGACTAGCGAAAACTACAATGAGCAGTTCTTC. Translation: CASRLTARTSENYNEQFF. This rearrangement joins TRBV12-2 to TRBJ2-1; TRBD2, the D gene given by the table, was not confirmed from the DNA. TRBV12-2 counts as a pseudogene. The CDR3 spans 18 residues.

With respect to this clone: Other nucleotide sequences in the sample specify the same CDR3. The chain employs TRBV6-5 and TRBJ2-7; 7 bases fit TRBD1. Germline V CDR1 and CDR2: MNHEY, SVGAGI. The CDR3 is 14 amino acids. V gave up 2 bases and J gave up 1 base; unmatched junction bases: 2. The CDR3 DNA follows: TGTGCCAGCAGTTACAGGGACAGATCCTACGAGCAGTACTTC. Its protein product is CASSYRDRSYEQYF.

The chain is built from TRBV15 and TRBJ2-3; 8 nucleotides align to TRBD2. V trimming: 0 bases; J trimming: 2 bases; junction bases outside the gene matches: 10. CDR3 length: 18 amino acids. The germline V gene has CDR1 LNHNV and CDR2 YYDKDF (reference sequence). The CDR3 spells CATSRERSSGGPTDTQYF. The DNA of the CDR3 is TGTGCCACCAGCAGAGAACGGTCGAGCGGGGGCCCCACAGATACGCAGTATTTT.

The CDR3 region has the DNA TGTGCCAGCAGCCAAGATGTTTTTGTAATCGGGTGGGGTGGCAATCAGCCCCAGCATTTT. Translation gives CASSQDVFVIGWGGNQPQHF. The chain recombines TRBV4-2 with TRBJ1-5; D unresolved. The CDR3 spans 20 residues. Germline V gene data show CDR1 as LGHNA and CDR2 as YNFKEQ. V gave up 0 bases and J gave up 2 bases, with 23 bases separating them.

The table lists this clone with a few counts. The chain combines TRBV19 with TRBJ2-1; 11 bases are a match to TRBD2. The CDR3 length is 16 residues. The germline V gene encodes CDR1 LNHDA and CDR2 SQIVND (reference sequence). V was clipped by 3 bases and J by 8 bases; unmatched bases: 9. CDR3 amino acids: CASSMGSGRAGDEQFF. The CDR3 nucleotides are TGTGCCAGTAGTATGGGTAGCGGGAGGGCCGGGGATGAGCAGTTCTTC.

In this sample, this clone turned up once. The V and J genes are TRBV2 and TRBJ1-2; no clear D. The length of the CDR3 is 13 residues. The V end lost 4 bases, the J end lost 2 bases, and 8 bases lay between the germline ends. Germline V gives CDR1 SNHLY, CDR2 FYNNEI. CDR3 loop: CASSAILNYGYTF. The CDR3 DNA follows: TGTGCCAGCAGTGCGATATTAAACTATGGCTACACCTTC.

This clone was detected only once. The rearrangement uses TRBV3-1 (or the pseudogene TRBV3-2) and TRBJ1-2; D is ambiguous. Germline assignment: CDR1 LGHDT and CDR2 YNNKEL (reference sequence). V gave up 0 bases and J gave up 8 bases, with 10 bases separating them. The CDR3 extends over 13 amino acids. The CDR3 loop is CASSQDRGSGYTF. The CDR3 bases are TGTGCCAGCAGCCAAGATCGCGGAAGCGGCTACACCTTC.

The rearrangement joins TRBV9 to TRBJ1-2, with D possibly matching TRBD1 (5 bases). The V end was cut by 4 bases, the J end by 2 bases, with 15 bases between. This CDR3 spans 15 amino acids. Germline CDR1 and CDR2: SGDLS and YYNGEE. The CDR3 DNA sequence: TGTGCCAGCAGCCGGAGGGTAGGGGACAACTATGGCTACACCTTC. Translated: CASSRRVGDNYGYTF.

The chain is built from TRBV4-1 and TRBJ1-3, with D possibly being TRBD1 (5 bases). Trimming took off 0 bases at V and 8 bases at J, with 17 bases between the two ends. Germline V gene sequence: CDR1 MGHRA, CDR2 YSYEKL. The CDR3 length is 16 residues. CDR3: CASSQEQVGVEHTIYF. CDR3 coding DNA: TGCGCCAGCAGCCAAGAACAGGTCGGGGTGGAACACACCATATATTTT.